Below are 19 T cell receptor beta chains sequenced from a single sample in a study of T-cell reconstitution after alpha-beta-depleted transplantation in children. The library targeted TCRbeta and was prepared with unique molecular identifiers. Via MiXCR, TCRdb re-called the PCR reads, giving one row per CDR3 protein. The repertoire holds approximately 210,000 distinct CDR3 sequences, with more than 15% as singletons. Specimen: PBMCs, mostly from graft donor cells, collected 360 days after TCRalphabeta/CD19-depleted stem cell transplant. The receptors stem from a male patient between 2 and 9 years old who had a stem cell transplant for acute lymphoblastic leukemia, so the T cells may come from the graft donor.

The J gene is TRBJ2-7, the V gene TRBV28; D might be TRBD2 (5 bases). Germline CDR1 and CDR2: MDHEN and SYDVKM. The CDR3 has 17 amino acids. The V end lost 3 bases, the J end lost 0 bases, and 18 bases lay between the germline ends. In nucleotides, the CDR3 is TGTGCCAGCAGTTTGGCGTTAGTACCGGACTTCTCCTACGAGCAGTACTTC. It specifies CASSLALVPDFSYEQYF.

This clonotype was recorded at least ten times. This chain connects TRBV7-8 to TRBJ2-1; 7 bases match TRBD1. The CDR3 is 18 residues long. After removal of 0 bases from V and 6 bases from J, the junction contained 14 bases not matched to a gene. The V gene's germline CDR1 is SGHVS and CDR2 FQNEAQ. This CDR3 is CASSLAFSGQKVRNEQFF. The CDR3 nucleotides read TGTGCCAGCAGCTTAGCGTTCTCGGGACAGAAGGTACGCAATGAGCAGTTCTTC.

This clonotype showed up just a few times. The V gene is TRBV2, the J gene TRBJ2-5; 10 bases are a match to TRBD1. This CDR3 is built from 15 residues. The germline gives CDR1 SNHLY, CDR2 FYNNEI. V shed 5 bases, J shed 5 bases, and the junction held 8 bases outside the gene matches. CDR3 loop: CASSHPRTGGETQYF. In nucleotides, the CDR3 is TGTGCCAGCAGTCACCCGAGGACAGGGGGGGAGACCCAGTACTTC.

This chain uses TRBV10-3 with TRBJ2-3, with 9 bases that match TRBD2. The ends lost 2 bases at V and 0 bases at J; junction bases unmatched: 6. Germline loops: CDR1 ENHRY, CDR2 SYGVKD. CDR3 length: 17 amino acids. The CDR3 protein is CAISEGITSGSTDTQYF. The CDR3 coding sequence is TGTGCCATCAGTGAGGGCATCACTAGCGGGAGCACAGATACGCAGTATTTT.

This clonotype was picked up a small number of times. The V call is TRBV12-3 or TRBV12-4, the J call TRBJ2-7; TRBD2 matches 15 bases. This CDR3 has 16 residues. Germline trimming cut 6 bases from V and 2 bases from J; bases unmatched to any gene: 5. Here the CDR3 reads CASSLGLAGGPYEQYF. The CDR3, as DNA: TGTGCCAGCAGCCTTGGACTAGCGGGGGGGCCCTACGAGCAGTACTTC.

The sample holds many counts of this clonotype. The J gene is TRBJ1-3, the V gene TRBV20-1, with D possibly TRBD1 on 5 matching bases. V was pared by 3 bases and J by 2 bases, with 11 bases between. This CDR3 is 14 amino acids long. Germline V gene data show CDR1 as DFQATT and CDR2 as SNEGSKA (reference sequence). As DNA, the CDR3 is TGCAGTGCTAGTATGGGGACTGCTGGAAACACCATATATTTT. Amino acids: CSASMGTAGNTIYF.

This clonotype turned up a few times. This chain connects TRBV6-2 or TRBV6-3 to TRBJ1-5; unclear D gene. The V gene lost 0 bases and the J gene lost 9 bases, with 6 bases spanning the gap. Germline CDR1 is MNHEY and CDR2 is SVGEGT. The CDR3 has 12 residues. CDR3 amino acids: CASSYSVRPQHF. CDR3 in DNA: TGTGCCAGCAGTTACTCCGTCAGGCCCCAGCATTTT.

This clonotype was detected only a few times. The chain links TRBV4-3 to TRBJ2-1, with TRBD1 identical over 7 bases. This CDR3 has 16 residues. Losses at the gene ends were 3 bases for V and 4 bases for J; bases not matched to a gene: 9. Germline assignment: CDR1 LGHNA and CDR2 YSLEER. The CDR3 DNA follows: TGCGCCAGCAGCCACCAGGGACAGCCAAGATACAATGAGCAGTTCTTC. Translated, it gives CASSHQGQPRYNEQFF.

V and J are TRBV27 and TRBJ1-1; perhaps TRBD1 as D (5 bases). Trimming took 7 bases from V and 1 from J, leaving 13 bases between them. The CDR3 extends over 14 amino acids. Germline-derived CDR1 and CDR2 are MNHEY and SMNVEV (reference sequence). CDR3 residues: CASTPGGTNTEAFF. In nucleotides, the CDR3 is TGTGCCAGCACTCCTGGGGGGACGAACACTGAAGCTTTCTTT.

This clonotype was observed a few times. The V gene is TRBV5-1, the J gene TRBJ2-5, with D hard to call. The V end was cut by 1 base, the J end by 1 base, with 8 bases between. The CDR3 has 14 amino acids. Germline-derived CDR1 and CDR2 are SGHRS and YFSETQ. CDR3 amino acids: CASSLFGFQETQYF. CDR3 coding DNA: TGCGCCAGCAGCTTGTTCGGATTCCAAGAGACCCAGTACTTC.

There are a few counts of this clonotype. The chain carries TRBV29-1 and TRBJ2-7, with 7 bases aligning to TRBD1. V shed 6 bases, J shed 4 bases, and the junction held 12 bases outside the gene matches. The CDR3 spans 14 residues. CDR1 is SQVTM and CDR2 is ANQGSEA in the germline V gene. CDR3 region: CSVAHRGSIYEQYF. CDR3 coding DNA: TGCAGCGTCGCTCACAGGGGCTCCATTTACGAGCAGTACTTC.

This clonotype was seen more than once but under ten times. V usage is TRBV12-3 or TRBV12-4 and J usage is TRBJ1-1; the D is unclear. The germline V and J ends were trimmed by 5 bases and 0 bases, with 10 bases remaining between them. The CDR3 totals 14 residues. The CDR3 DNA reads as TGTGCCAGCAGTCCCCAGACCATGAACACTGAAGCTTTCTTT. Translated, it gives CASSPQTMNTEAFF.

This clonotype is a singleton in its sample. This sequence joins TRBV7-6 and TRBJ2-5, with 9 nucleotides matching TRBD1. There are 15 residues in the CDR3. The junction had 5 bases not matched to a gene; V was cut back by 4 bases and J by 2 bases. Germline V CDR1 and CDR2: SGHVS, FNYEAQ. In DNA, the CDR3 is TGTGCCAGCAGCTGGGGGACAGGGACGCAAGAGACCCAGTACTTC. This sequence encodes CASSWGTGTQETQYF.

In its sample, this clonotype was seen a few times. The V gene is TRBV5-4, the J gene TRBJ2-1; D is unresolved. CDR1 and CDR2 (germline): SGHNT, YYREEE (reference sequence). The CDR3 length is 20 residues. V lost 1 base and J lost 0, with 23 bases in between. As DNA, the CDR3 is TGTGCCAGCAGCTTGACAGACTGGACCCAATATTCAAGCTCCTACAATGAGCAGTTCTTC. It yields the protein CASSLTDWTQYSSSYNEQFF.

This clonotype turned up a few times. Compared with germline, one end of the junction differs, possibly owing to a read error. The chain links TRBV7-9 to TRBJ2-7, with TRBD1 matching 10 bases. The CDR3 extends over 15 amino acids. Germline CDR1 and CDR2: SEHNR and FQNEAQ (reference sequence). The CDR3 loop is CASSLAEQGTGDFGF. CDR3 DNA: TGTGCCAGCAGCTTAGCGGAACAAGGGACAGGGGATTTTGGCTTC.

In its sample, this clonotype was seen a few times. This rearrangement joins TRBV28 to TRBJ1-4, with D possibly being TRBD1 (5 bases). Trimming took off 8 bases at V and 5 bases at J, with 12 bases between the two ends. CDR3 length equals 13 residues. The V gene's germline CDR1 is MDHEN and CDR2 SYDVKM. The CDR3 here is CASGGTVNEKLFF. CDR3 nucleotides: TGTGCCAGCGGCGGGACCGTAAATGAAAAACTGTTTTTT. Variable domain in full (rest from reference TRBV28 and TRBJ1-4): DVKVTQSSRYLVKRTGEKVFLECVQDMDHENMFWYRQDPGLGLRLIYFSYDVKMKEKGDIPEGYSVSREKKERFSLILESASTNQTSMYLCASGGTVNEKLFFGSGTQLSVL.

The V call is TRBV28, the J call TRBJ2-1; D is perhaps TRBD2 (5 bases). This CDR3 contains 17 residues. Germline lookup yields CDR1 MDHEN and CDR2 SYDVKM. Trimming left V 7 bases short and J 7 bases short, with 26 bases between. The CDR3 here is CASNRAGVSRPANEQFF. CDR3 coding DNA: TGTGCCAGCAACCGGGCCGGGGTAAGCAGACCGGCTAATGAGCAGTTCTTC.

This clonotype has ten or more counts. The V and J genes are TRBV15 and TRBJ2-1; unclear D gene. V lost 0 bases and J lost 9, with 12 bases in between. This CDR3 has 14 residues. Germline assignment: CDR1 LNHNV and CDR2 YYDKDF (reference sequence). CDR3 loop: CATSRDLGYGEQFF. The CDR3 coding sequence is TGTGCCACCAGCAGAGATTTGGGGTACGGTGAGCAGTTCTTC.

This clonotype has ten or more counts. This chain joins TRBV15 and TRBJ2-7; 7 bases fit TRBD2. The germline CDR1 and CDR2 sequences are LNHNV and YYDKDF (reference sequence). There are 16 residues in the CDR3. The V and J ends lost 4 bases and 3 bases, in that order; junction bases with no gene match: 12. This CDR3 is CATSKGTGTIIYEQYF. In nucleotides, the CDR3 is TGTGCCACCAGCAAGGGGACCGGGACTATCATCTACGAGCAGTACTTC.